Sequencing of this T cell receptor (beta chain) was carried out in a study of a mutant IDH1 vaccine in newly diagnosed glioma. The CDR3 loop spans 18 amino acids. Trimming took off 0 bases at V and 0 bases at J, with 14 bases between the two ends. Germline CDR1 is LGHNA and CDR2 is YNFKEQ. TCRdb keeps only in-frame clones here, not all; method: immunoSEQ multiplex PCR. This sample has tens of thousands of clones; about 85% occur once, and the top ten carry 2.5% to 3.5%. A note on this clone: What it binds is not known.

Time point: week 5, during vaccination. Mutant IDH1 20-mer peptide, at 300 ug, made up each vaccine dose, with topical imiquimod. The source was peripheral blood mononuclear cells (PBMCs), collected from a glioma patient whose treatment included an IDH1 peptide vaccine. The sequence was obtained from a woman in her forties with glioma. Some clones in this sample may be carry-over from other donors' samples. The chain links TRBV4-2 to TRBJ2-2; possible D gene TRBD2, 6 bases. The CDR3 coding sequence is TGTGCCAGCAGCCAAGAATGGGCCGGGGGATCGAACACCGGGGAGCTGTTTTTT. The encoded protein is CASSQEWAGGSNTGELFF.